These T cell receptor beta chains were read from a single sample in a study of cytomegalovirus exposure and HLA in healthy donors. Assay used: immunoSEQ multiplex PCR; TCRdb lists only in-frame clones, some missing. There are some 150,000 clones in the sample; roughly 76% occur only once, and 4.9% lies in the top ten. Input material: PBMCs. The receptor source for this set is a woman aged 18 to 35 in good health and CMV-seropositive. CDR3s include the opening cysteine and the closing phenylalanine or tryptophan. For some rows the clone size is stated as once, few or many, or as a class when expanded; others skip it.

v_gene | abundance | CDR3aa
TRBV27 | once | CASSLDLGEGFNQPQHF
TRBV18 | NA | CASSPGRGQNTEAFF
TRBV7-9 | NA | CASSLSQSSGAEAGNTIYF
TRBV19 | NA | CATRRDRGFEGRYGYTF
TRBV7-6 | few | CASSLGGEGWVNTEAFF
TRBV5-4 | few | CASSWAGNNSPLHF
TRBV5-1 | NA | CASSSSRGGYEQYF
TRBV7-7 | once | CASSFGRAGSDTQYF
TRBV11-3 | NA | CASSSTFEGGQETQYF
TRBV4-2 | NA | CASSQYPSGGTNTGELFF
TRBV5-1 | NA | CASSTARVREDSPLHF
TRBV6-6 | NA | CASSFSNRGKFF